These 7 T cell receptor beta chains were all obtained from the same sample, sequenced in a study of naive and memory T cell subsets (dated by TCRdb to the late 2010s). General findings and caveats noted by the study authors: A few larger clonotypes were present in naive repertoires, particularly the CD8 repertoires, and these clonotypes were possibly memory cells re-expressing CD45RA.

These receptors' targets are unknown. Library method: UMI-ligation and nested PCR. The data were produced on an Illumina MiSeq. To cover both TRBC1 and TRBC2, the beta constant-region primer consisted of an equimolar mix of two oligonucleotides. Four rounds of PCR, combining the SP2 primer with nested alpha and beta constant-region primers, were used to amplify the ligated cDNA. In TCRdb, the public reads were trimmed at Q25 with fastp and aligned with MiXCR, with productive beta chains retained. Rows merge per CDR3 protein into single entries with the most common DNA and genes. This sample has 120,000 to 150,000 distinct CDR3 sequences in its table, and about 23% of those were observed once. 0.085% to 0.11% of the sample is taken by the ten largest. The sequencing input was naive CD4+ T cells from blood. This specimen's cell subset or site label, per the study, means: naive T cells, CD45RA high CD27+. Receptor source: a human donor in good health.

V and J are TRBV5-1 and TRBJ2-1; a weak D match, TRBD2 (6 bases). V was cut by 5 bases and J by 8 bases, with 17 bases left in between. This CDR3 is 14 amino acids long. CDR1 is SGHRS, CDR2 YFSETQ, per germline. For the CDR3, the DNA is TGCGCCAGCAGACGGGAGATCTCTGTCCATGAGCAGTTCTTC. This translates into CASRREISVHEQFF. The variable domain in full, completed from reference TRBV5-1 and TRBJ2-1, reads KAGVTQTPRYLIKTRGQQVTLSCSPISGHRSVSWYQQTPGQGLQFLFEYFSETQRNKGNFPGRFSGRQFSNSRSEMNVSTLELGDSALYLCASRREISVHEQFFGPGTRLTVL.

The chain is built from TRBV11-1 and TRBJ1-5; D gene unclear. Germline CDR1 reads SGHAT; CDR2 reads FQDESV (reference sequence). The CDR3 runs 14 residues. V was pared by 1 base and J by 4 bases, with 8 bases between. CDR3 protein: CASSLDRENQPQHF. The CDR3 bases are TGTGCCAGCAGCTTAGACCGGGAGAATCAGCCCCAGCATTTT.

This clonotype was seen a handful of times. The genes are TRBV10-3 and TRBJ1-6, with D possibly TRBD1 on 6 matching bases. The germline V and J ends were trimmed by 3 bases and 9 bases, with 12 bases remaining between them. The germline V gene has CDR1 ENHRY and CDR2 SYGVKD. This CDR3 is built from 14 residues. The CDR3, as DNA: TGTGCCATCAGTGACGGAGGGACAATTTCACCCCTCCACTTT. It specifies CAISDGGTISPLHF.

The CDR3 loop is CASSLGTSGTSGEQFF. The CDR3 nucleotides are TGTGCCAGCAGCTTAGGCACTAGCGGGACCTCTGGTGAGCAGTTCTTC. This chain joins TRBV11-3 and TRBJ2-1; TRBD2 matches at 10 bases. Trimming took 1 base from V and 9 from J; bases not matched to a gene: 9. The CDR3 spans 16 residues. Germline CDR1 SGHNT, CDR2 YENEEA.

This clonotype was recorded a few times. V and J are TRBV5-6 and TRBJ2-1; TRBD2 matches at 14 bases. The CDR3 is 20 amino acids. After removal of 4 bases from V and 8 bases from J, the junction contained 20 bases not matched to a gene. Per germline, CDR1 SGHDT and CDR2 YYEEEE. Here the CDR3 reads CASSPQPGLAGVPSRDEQFF. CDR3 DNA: TGTGCCAGCAGCCCTCAACCGGGACTAGCGGGAGTGCCCTCCCGGGATGAGCAGTTCTTC.

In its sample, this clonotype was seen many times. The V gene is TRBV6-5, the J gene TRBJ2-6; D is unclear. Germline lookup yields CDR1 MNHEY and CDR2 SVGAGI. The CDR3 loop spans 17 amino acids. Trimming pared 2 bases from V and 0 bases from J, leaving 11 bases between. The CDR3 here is CASSYNFGLSGANVLTF. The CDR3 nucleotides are TGTGCCAGCAGTTACAATTTTGGGCTCTCTGGGGCCAACGTCCTGACTTTC.

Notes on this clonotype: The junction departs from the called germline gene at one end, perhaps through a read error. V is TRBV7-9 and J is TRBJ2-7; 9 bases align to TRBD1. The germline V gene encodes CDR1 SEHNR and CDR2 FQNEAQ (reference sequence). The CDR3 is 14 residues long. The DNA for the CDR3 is TGTGCCAACAGCTCAGGACAGGGGTGGAACGAGCAGTACTTC. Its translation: CANSSGQGWNEQYF.